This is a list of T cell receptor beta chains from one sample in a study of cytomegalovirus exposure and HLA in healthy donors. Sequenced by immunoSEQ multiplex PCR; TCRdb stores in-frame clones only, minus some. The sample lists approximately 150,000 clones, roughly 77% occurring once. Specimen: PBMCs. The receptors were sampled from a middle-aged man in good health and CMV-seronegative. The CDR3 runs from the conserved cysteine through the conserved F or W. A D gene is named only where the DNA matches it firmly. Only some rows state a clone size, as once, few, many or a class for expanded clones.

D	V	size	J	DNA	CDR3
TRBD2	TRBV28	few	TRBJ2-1	TGTGCCAGCAGTTCGACTAGCGGGCCAAATGAGCAGTTCTTC	CASSSTSGPNEQFF
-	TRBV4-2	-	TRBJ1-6	TGTGCCAGCAGCCAAGATCTGGGGCCAAGCTCCTATAATTCACCCCTCCACTTT	CASSQDLGPSSYNSPLHF
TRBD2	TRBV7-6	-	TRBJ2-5	TGTGCCAGCAGCTTATATCCTAGCGGGGTCCAAGAGACCCAGTACTTC	CASSLYPSGVQETQYF
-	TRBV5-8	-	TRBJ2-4	TGTGCCAGCAGCTTGGGCAGGTCCGGCAAAAACATTCAGTACTTC	CASSLGRSGKNIQYF
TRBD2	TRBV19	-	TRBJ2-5	TGTGCCAGTAGGGGGGGAGGGTTTAGCGGGACCCAGTACTTC	CASRGGGFSGTQYF
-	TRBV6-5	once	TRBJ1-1	TGTGCCAGCAGTGAAGAAACATACAGGTTCTTT	CASSEETYRFF
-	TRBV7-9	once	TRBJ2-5	TGTGCCAGCAGCTTATACGGCAGGATGGAGACCCAGTACTTC	CASSLYGRMETQYF
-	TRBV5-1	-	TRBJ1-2	TGCGCCAGCAGCTTGGAACAGAGCTATGGCTACACCTTC	CASSLEQSYGYTF
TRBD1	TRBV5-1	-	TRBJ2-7	TGCGCCAGCACCTTGAACAGGGGTTGGCAAGACGAGCAGTACTTC	CASTLNRGWQDEQYF
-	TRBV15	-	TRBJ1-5	TGTGCCACCAGCAAAGATAGGAGCCGGGTCAATCAGCCCCAGCATTTT	CATSKDRSRVNQPQHF
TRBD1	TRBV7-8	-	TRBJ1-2	TGTGCCAGCAGCTTATTGAGGGACAGGGCAGGAGGCTACACCTTC	CASSLLRDRAGGYTF
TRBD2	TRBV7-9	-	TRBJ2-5	TGTGCCAGCAGCCACGGGACTAGCGGGCCCTGGGAGACCCAGTACTTC	CASSHGTSGPWETQYF
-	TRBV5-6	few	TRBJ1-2	TGTGCCAGCAGCTTGGTGACATCTTCTGGCTACACCTTC	CASSLVTSSGYTF
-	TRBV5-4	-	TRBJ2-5	TGTGCCAGCAGCTTGCAGTCAGGGGCCCCAGAGACCCAGTACTTC	CASSLQSGAPETQYF
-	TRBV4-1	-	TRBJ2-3	TGCGCCAGCAGTCTTTCAGGGGATTACTTTTCAGATACGCAGTATTTT	CASSLSGDYFSDTQYF
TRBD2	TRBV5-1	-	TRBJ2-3	TGCGCCAGCAGCCCTCTACTAGCGGGGGGGACAGATACGCAGTATTTT	CASSPLLAGGTDTQYF
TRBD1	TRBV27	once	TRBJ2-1	TGTGCCAGCAGTGCCCGGACAGGGGTCGGCAATGAGCAGTTCTTC	CASSARTGVGNEQFF
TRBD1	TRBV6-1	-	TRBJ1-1	TGTGCCAGCAGTGAAGCGCTGTCAGGGGGCGAGACTGAAGCTTTCTTT	CASSEALSGGETEAFF
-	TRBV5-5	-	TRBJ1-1	TGTGCCAGCAGCTTGGCGTGGAACACTGAAGCTTTCTTT	CASSLAWNTEAFF
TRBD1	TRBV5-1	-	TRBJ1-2	TGCGCCAGCAGCCCGGACAGGGGAGTTGGTGGCTACACCTTC	CASSPDRGVGGYTF
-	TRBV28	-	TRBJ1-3	TGTGCCAGCAGCACACCTAGTACCGGGGTCGGAAACACCATATATTTT	CASSTPSTGVGNTIYF
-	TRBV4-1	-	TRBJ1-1	TGCGCCAGCAGCCCACTCCCGATTAACACTGAAGCTTTCTTT	CASSPLPINTEAFF
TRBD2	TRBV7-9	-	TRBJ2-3	TGTGCCAGCAGCGTAAACCGGCCGTCTAGCGGGGTTCCCACAGATACGCAGTATTTT	CASSVNRPSSGVPTDTQYF
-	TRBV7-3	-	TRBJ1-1	TGTGCCAGCAGCTTACAGGCCGTGAACACTGAAGCTTTCTTT	CASSLQAVNTEAFF
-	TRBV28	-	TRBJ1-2	TGTGCCAGCAGTTTAGTGGGCCCTAACTATGGCTACACCTTC	CASSLVGPNYGYTF
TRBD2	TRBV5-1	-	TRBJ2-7	TGCGCCAGCAGCTCAACTCAGCGGGGGGCTCTCTCCTACGAGCAGTACTTC	CASSSTQRGALSYEQYF
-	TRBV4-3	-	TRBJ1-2	TGCGCCAGCAGCCCCACAGGGTCCAACAACTATGGCTACACCTTC	CASSPTGSNNYGYTF
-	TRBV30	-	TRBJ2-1	TGTGCCTGGAGTGATCGGGGAAATGAGCAGTTCTTC	CAWSDRGNEQFF
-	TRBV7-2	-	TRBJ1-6	TGTGCCAGCAGCTCCCAGCGCAGCGAAAATTCACCCCTCCACTTT	CASSSQRSENSPLHF
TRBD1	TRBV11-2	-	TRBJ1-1	TGTGCCAGCAGCCCTCAGAGGGGGCCCGTGGGTTCGGCTTTCTTT	CASSPQRGPVGSAFF
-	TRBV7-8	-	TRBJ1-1	TGTGCCAGCAGCTTAGTCGGGGGGAACACTGAAGCTTTCTTT	CASSLVGGNTEAFF
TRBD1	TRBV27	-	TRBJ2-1	TGTGCCAGCAGTTCGGACAGGGAGTCTGGTAATGAGCAGTTCTTC	CASSSDRESGNEQFF
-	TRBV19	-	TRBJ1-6	TGTGCCAGTAGTATAGATCAGGGCGATTCACCCCTCCACTTT	CASSIDQGDSPLHF
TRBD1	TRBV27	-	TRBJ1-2	TGTGCCAGCAGTTTATTTTTTATAGGGGGCGCCGGTGGCTACACCTTC	CASSLFFIGGAGGYTF
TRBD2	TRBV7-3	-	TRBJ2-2	TGTGCCAGCAGCCCAAACCCGGGACTAGAGACCGGGGAGCTGTTTTTT	CASSPNPGLETGELFF
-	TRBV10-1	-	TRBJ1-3	TGCGCCAGCAGCGAGACCAGGGATGAGAGTGGAAACACCATATATTTT	CASSETRDESGNTIYF